This T cell receptor (beta chain) was found in a study of T cell changes during pregnancy in multiple sclerosis (dated by TCRdb to 2018 to 2020). Turning to the overall study: The study examined how the T cell repertoire changed over the course of pregnancy in women with multiple sclerosis.

From a lookup of the germline V gene (reference sequence), CDR1 and CDR2 are MNHEY and SMNVEV. V sheds 4 bases and J sheds 9 bases, leaving 15 bases between their ends. There are 13 amino acids in the CDR3, from cysteine to phenylalanine inclusive. Only the CDR3 part of the read is kept: 39 bases, read in frame from the first base. The protocol used for the library was the immunoSEQ multiplex PCR assay. As stored in TCRdb, this immuneACCESS dataset retains in-frame rearrangements with V and J assigned. A fraction of the clones does not appear; measured against another copy, unresolved V genes explain less than half of the discrepancy, and the remainder lacks a known reason. The sample contains fewer than 70,000 clones, 80% to 90% of them found a single time. Together, the top ten hold about 2.5% of the sample. In this sample, this clone turned up once. No cognate antigen has been identified for it. Base qualities are not at hand, and no much larger clone is one base apart.

The chain was built from TRBV27 and TRBJ2-5; the D gene is possibly TRBD1, with 6 bases matching. Sequenced here: peripheral blood, sampled in the first trimester of pregnancy. The TCR originated in a female donor with multiple sclerosis, enrolled in a pregnancy study. This receptor carries the CDR3 CASSWRTGSAQYF. The DNA reads as follows: TGTGCCAGCAGTTGGCGAACAGGGTCAGCCCAGTACTTC.